The 31 T cell receptor beta chains below come from one sample, sequenced in a study of cytomegalovirus exposure and HLA in healthy donors. The primer mix had 60 Vbeta and 13 Jbeta primers. The protocol was immunoSEQ multiplex PCR, while the TCRdb copy is restricted to in-frame clones and leaves out a portion. This sample has approximately 130,000 clones, with less than 80% found just once. The sequencing input was PBMCs. All receptors derive from a female donor in good health and CMV-seropositive.

The genes are TRBV5-6 and TRBJ1-2; TRBD1 might be the D (6 bases). Trimming took off 0 bases at V and 2 bases at J, with 17 bases between the two ends. Germline lookup yields CDR1 SGHDT and CDR2 YYEEEE. The CDR3 has 17 amino acids. CDR3 amino acids: CASSLADTGSPNYGYTF. CDR3 nucleotides: TGTGCCAGCAGCTTGGCCGACACAGGGAGCCCCAACTATGGCTACACCTTC.

The chain combines TRBV2 with TRBJ1-2, with D hard to call. Germline CDR1 and CDR2: SNHLY and FYNNEI. The CDR3 length is 14 residues. V shed 5 bases and J shed 5 bases, with 15 bases lying between them. The CDR3 spells CASSTREHLYGYTF. The CDR3, as DNA: TGTGCCAGCAGTACCCGGGAGCATCTGTATGGCTACACCTTC. Drawing the rest from reference TRBV2 and TRBJ1-2, the complete variable domain is EPEVTQTPSHQVTQMGQEVILRCVPISNHLYFYWYRQILGQKVEFLVSFYNNEISEKSEIFDDQFSVERPDGSNFTLKIRSTKLEDSAMYFCASSTREHLYGYTFGSGTRLTVV.

CDR3 amino acids: CASSDRGRSYTF. The DNA of the CDR3 is TGTGCCAGCAGCGATAGGGGTAGGAGCTACACCTTC. The chain recombines TRBV7-8 with TRBJ1-2; D is perhaps TRBD1 (5 bases). The CDR3 has 12 amino acids. Per germline, CDR1 SGHVS and CDR2 FQNEAQ. V lost 5 bases and J 9 bases, leaving 13 bases between the germline ends.

The V call is TRBV6-1, the J call TRBJ1-2; possible D gene TRBD1, 5 bases. The V gene lost 6 bases and the J gene lost 0 bases, with 11 bases spanning the gap. The V gene's germline CDR1 is MNHNS and CDR2 SASEGT. The CDR3 is made up of 14 amino acids. The CDR3 DNA is TGTGCCAGCAGCTACAGGTCTACTAACTATGGCTACACCTTC. It specifies CASSYRSTNYGYTF.

The table lists this clone with a few counts. The chain employs TRBV6-1 and TRBJ1-4; no clear D. Deletions cut 5 bases from V and 6 bases from J, with 10 bases between. The CDR3 is made up of 13 amino acids. From germline, CDR1 is MNHNS and CDR2 SASEGT. The CDR3 spells CASSRKRDEKLFF. CDR3 in DNA: TGTGCCAGCAGTCGCAAGCGGGATGAAAAACTGTTTTTT.

The chain carries TRBV7-9 and TRBJ1-4; no reliable D call. Trimming took 3 bases from V and 8 from J, leaving 10 bases between them. Per germline, CDR1 SEHNR and CDR2 FQNEAQ (reference sequence). This CDR3 contains 13 residues. Here the CDR3 DNA reads TGTGCCAGCAGCTTCCCGGGTGGGGAAAAACTGTTTTTT. It encodes CASSFPGGEKLFF.

CDR3 nucleotide sequence: TGTGCCAGCAGTTGGCGGGGGGTTCCGGAGGAGACCCAGTACTTC. Translating it yields CASSWRGVPEETQYF. The rearrangement uses TRBV6-5 and TRBJ2-5, with 8 bases matching TRBD2. Per the germline V gene, CDR1 is MNHEY and CDR2 is SVGAGI. This CDR3 is 15 amino acids long. J lost 5 bases, V lost 4 bases, and 9 bases had no gene match.

CDR3 in DNA: TGTGCCAGCAGCAAAGATGGGACTAGCGACTGCCTAACAGATACGCAGTATTTT. Its translation: CASSKDGTSDCLTDTQYF. The chain employs TRBV21-1 and TRBJ2-3; the DNA was not compared with TRBD2, the D call given in the table. TRBV21-1 is described as a pseudogene. This CDR3 has 18 amino acids.

This chain connects TRBV19 to TRBJ2-1, with TRBD1 matching 8 bases. V shed 2 bases and J 10 bases; nucleotides not matched to a gene: 7. The CDR3 has 14 amino acids. Germline CDR1 and CDR2: LNHDA and SQIVND (reference sequence). This CDR3 reads CASSIRQGAREQFF. CDR3 bases: TGTGCCAGTAGTATAAGGCAGGGGGCAAGGGAGCAGTTCTTC. Drawing the rest from reference TRBV19 and TRBJ2-1, the complete variable domain is DGGITQSPKYLFRKEGQNVTLSCEQNLNHDAMYWYRQDPGQGLRLIYYSQIVNDFQKGDIAEGYSVSREKKESFPLTVTSAQKNPTAFYLCASSIRQGAREQFFGPGTRLTVL.

The V call is TRBV6-1, the J call TRBJ2-2; 7 bases are shared with TRBD2. Trimming took 2 bases from V and 3 from J; bases not matched to a gene: 9. Germline V gene lookup returns CDR1 MNHNS and CDR2 SASEGT. The CDR3 has 17 amino acids. CDR3 amino acids: CASSEWGGGVYTGELFF. The CDR3 coding sequence is TGTGCCAGCAGTGAATGGGGTGGGGGGGTTTACACCGGGGAGCTGTTTTTT.

The J gene is TRBJ1-1, the V gene TRBV5-1, with unresolved D. V was pared by 0 bases and J by 1 base, with 16 bases between. This CDR3 has 17 residues. Per germline, CDR1 SGHRS and CDR2 YFSETQ. CDR3 coding DNA: TGCGCCAGCAGCTTGGAAGTGAGGTTGTCGGGGAACACTGAAGCTTTCTTT. Its translation is CASSLEVRLSGNTEAFF.

The V and J genes are TRBV2 and TRBJ2-7; 8 nucleotides line up with TRBD2. Per germline, CDR1 SNHLY and CDR2 FYNNEI. The CDR3 length is 13 residues. The J segment lost 3 bases and the V segment lost 4 bases, leaving 2 bases of the junction unmatched. Written as DNA, the CDR3 is TGTGCCAGCAGTGGGACTAGCCACTACGAGCAGTACTTC. This gives the protein CASSGTSHYEQYF.

The rearrangement links TRBV29-1 to TRBJ2-7; D is possibly TRBD2 (5 bases). Germline-derived CDR1 and CDR2 are SQVTM and ANQGSEA. The CDR3 covers 12 residues. V lost 7 bases and J lost 5, with 15 bases in between. In nucleotides, the CDR3 is TGCAGCGCTCCCGGGGTCCGAAACGAGCAGTACTTC. Its protein product is CSAPGVRNEQYF.

In this sample, this clone turned up a few times. The J gene is TRBJ1-4, the V gene TRBV6-5; 7 nucleotides match TRBD1. Germline assignment: CDR1 MNHEY and CDR2 SVGAGI. There are 15 residues in the CDR3. Unmatched junction bases numbered 4, after V lost 0 bases and J lost 6 bases. CDR3 nucleotide sequence: TGTGCCAGCAGTTACTCGACAGGGAAGGATGAAAAACTGTTTTTT. This codes for CASSYSTGKDEKLFF.

The V gene is TRBV7-2, the J gene TRBJ2-5; no clear D. The CDR3 is 16 amino acids. Trimming stripped 1 base from V and 0 bases from J, with 12 bases between. Germline V gene sequence: CDR1 SGHTA, CDR2 FQGNSA. For the CDR3, the DNA is TGTGCCAGCAGCTTAGTCCCCCCCCCAAACCAAGAGACCCAGTACTTC. It is translated as CASSLVPPPNQETQYF.

The chain is built from TRBV6-5 and TRBJ1-3; perhaps TRBD1 as D (6 bases). This CDR3 is 13 amino acids long. The V end lost 8 bases, the J end lost 2 bases, and 10 bases lay between the germline ends. Per germline, CDR1 MNHEY and CDR2 SVGAGI. CDR3 in amino acids: CASGQGTGNTIYF. For the CDR3, the DNA is TGTGCCAGCGGTCAGGGGACTGGAAACACCATATATTTT.

This clone has more than one count but fewer than ten. The chain couples TRBV6-6 to TRBJ1-1; D is possibly TRBD1 (6 bases). Per germline, CDR1 MNHNY and CDR2 SVGAGI (reference sequence). V lost 2 bases and J lost 0, with 10 bases in between. The CDR3 sequence is 15 residues long. This CDR3 reads CASSYTQGVNTEAFF. The CDR3 nucleotides are TGTGCCAGCAGTTACACACAGGGCGTGAACACTGAAGCTTTCTTT.

V usage is TRBV30 and J usage is TRBJ2-3; 10 bases map to TRBD2. The junction had 8 bases not matched to a gene; V was cut back by 1 base and J by 4 bases. Germline V gene data show CDR1 as GTSNPN and CDR2 as SVGIG (reference sequence). The CDR3 runs 16 residues. The CDR3 sequence: CAWSDWSGRAPDTQYF. DNA of the CDR3: TGTGCCTGGAGTGATTGGAGCGGGAGGGCCCCAGATACGCAGTATTTT.

In nucleotides, the CDR3 is TGTGCCAGCTCACACGGGTTAGCGGGGGGCGAGCAGTACTTC. Translating gives CASSHGLAGGEQYF. The chain carries TRBV18 and TRBJ2-7; the match to TRBD2 covers 10 bases. V gave up 4 bases and J gave up 6 bases; unmatched junction bases: 6. Germline loops: CDR1 KGHSH, CDR2 LQKENI. The CDR3 extends over 14 amino acids. The whole variable domain, remainder taken from reference TRBV18 and TRBJ2-7, is NAGVMQNPRHLVRRRGQEARLRCSPMKGHSHVYWYRQLPEEGLKFMVYLQKENIIDESGMPKERFSAEFPKEGPSILRIQQVVRGDSAAYFCASSHGLAGGEQYFGPGTRLTVT.

This clone was seen a few times. The chain joins TRBV7-3 to TRBJ2-3, with TRBD2 matching over 8 bases. CDR1 SGHTA and CDR2 FQGTGA come from the germline V gene. The CDR3 is 16 residues long. The V segment lost 5 bases and the J segment 0 bases; nucleotides outside the gene matches: 7. This CDR3 is CASSLLAGTSTDTQYF. As DNA, the CDR3 is TGTGCCAGCAGCCTCTTAGCGGGGACTAGCACAGATACGCAGTATTTT.

The chain recombines TRBV6-5 with TRBJ2-5; no definite D call. The DNA end favors TRBJ2-7, so the J call may be wrong. From germline, CDR1 is MNHEY and CDR2 SVGAGI. This CDR3 comprises 15 residues. Written as DNA, the CDR3 is TGTGCCAGCGGGCCCGCGCCCGTGCTCTCCTACGAGCAGTACTTC. Its translation is CASGPAPVLSYEQYF.

The chain uses TRBV11-1 and TRBJ1-1; possible D gene TRBD1, 6 bases. Germline V lookup: CDR1 SGHAT, CDR2 FQDESV (reference sequence). The V end was cut by 6 bases, the J end by 11 bases, with 19 bases between. The length of the CDR3 is 13 residues. In nucleotides, the CDR3 is TGTGCCAGCAGGCCGACAGGAGTACTCGATGCTTTCTTT. Translation: CASRPTGVLDAFF.

V is TRBV7-9 and J is TRBJ2-1; 14 bases fit TRBD2. CDR1 is SEHNR and CDR2 is FQNEAQ in the germline V gene (reference sequence). This CDR3 contains 18 residues. V shed 10 bases and J 1 base; nucleotides not matched to a gene: 12. CDR3: CATSSGTSGGPSYNEQFF. For the CDR3, the DNA is TGTGCCACCTCCTCCGGGACTAGCGGGGGCCCTTCCTACAATGAGCAGTTCTTC.

The chain links TRBV27 to TRBJ2-1; 8 bases fit TRBD2. From germline, CDR1 is MNHEY and CDR2 SMNVEV (reference sequence). The CDR3 is made up of 15 amino acids. Losses at the gene ends were 3 bases for V and 5 bases for J; bases not matched to a gene: 6. Here the CDR3 reads CASSLASGYDNEQFF. CDR3 nucleotide sequence: TGTGCCAGCAGTTTGGCTAGCGGGTATGACAATGAGCAGTTCTTC.

This chain uses TRBV6-5 with TRBJ2-7, with 9 bases aligning to TRBD1. Germline V gene sequence: CDR1 MNHEY, CDR2 SVGAGI. The J segment lost 3 bases and the V segment lost 2 bases, leaving 5 bases of the junction unmatched. This CDR3 comprises 15 residues. The CDR3 spells CASSYTGTGYYEQYF. The CDR3 DNA sequence: TGTGCCAGCAGTTACACCGGGACAGGGTACTACGAGCAGTACTTC.

The gene calls are TRBV5-1 and TRBJ2-1; D possibly corresponds to TRBD2 (6 bases). Germline loops: CDR1 SGHRS, CDR2 YFSETQ. The CDR3 totals 15 residues. Trimming shortened V by 0 bases and J by 7 bases, and 14 bases separated the two germline ends. The CDR3 region is CASSLDGSKENEQFF. The CDR3 DNA follows: TGCGCCAGCAGCTTGGACGGGAGTAAGGAGAATGAGCAGTTCTTC.

The J gene is TRBJ2-5, the V gene TRBV2; TRBD1 matches at 9 bases. The J call is in doubt because the DNA end fits TRBJ2-7 better. The CDR3 is 13 amino acids. The germline V gene encodes CDR1 SNHLY and CDR2 FYNNEI. The DNA of the CDR3 is TGTGCCAGCAGCGGGGACAGGGACTACGAGCAGTACTTC. Translated, it gives CASSGDRDYEQYF.

The J gene is TRBJ2-3, the V gene TRBV7-7; TRBD1 matches at 10 bases. The V and J ends lost 5 bases and 6 bases, in that order; junction bases with no gene match: 5. CDR3 length equals 14 residues. The germline V gene encodes CDR1 SSHAT and CDR2 FNYEAQ (reference sequence). The CDR3 reads CASSPGQGTDTQYF. DNA for the CDR3: TGTGCCAGCAGCCCGGGACAGGGGACGGATACGCAGTATTTT.

This rearrangement joins TRBV5-1 to TRBJ2-1, with 9 bases identical to TRBD2. Germline V lookup: CDR1 SGHRS, CDR2 YFSETQ. The CDR3 is 17 residues long. With 0 bases clipped from V and 6 bases from J, the junction kept 10 bases outside the gene matches. In DNA form, the CDR3 reads TGCGCCAGCAGCTTGGGGCAGCGGGGGGCGGGGGTCAATGAGCAGTTCTTC. Translation: CASSLGQRGAGVNEQFF.

This clone appeared a single time. V is TRBV7-2 and J is TRBJ2-7, with 9 bases matching TRBD2. The V and J ends lost 5 bases and 5 bases, in that order; junction bases with no gene match: 7. The CDR3 length is 14 residues. Germline assignment: CDR1 SGHTA and CDR2 FQGNSA. The CDR3 spells CASSAGLANHEQYF. The CDR3 DNA reads TGTGCCAGCAGCGCGGGACTAGCAAACCACGAGCAGTACTTC.

The CDR3 DNA sequence: TGCGCCAGCAGCTCCGGGACAGGGCGAAGGTTTAACGAAAACAATGAGCAGTTCTTC. This translates into CASSSGTGRRFNENNEQFF. The chain recombines TRBV5-1 with TRBJ2-1; TRBD1 aligns across 9 bases. Germline loops: CDR1 SGHRS, CDR2 YFSETQ. This CDR3 is 19 amino acids long. V trimming: 3 bases; J trimming: 5 bases; junction bases outside the gene matches: 18. The full variable domain, completed using reference TRBV5-1 and TRBJ2-1, is KAGVTQTPRYLIKTRGQQVTLSCSPISGHRSVSWYQQTPGQGLQFLFEYFSETQRNKGNFPGRFSGRQFSNSRSEMNVSTLELGDSALYLCASSSGTGRRFNENNEQFFGPGTRLTVL.